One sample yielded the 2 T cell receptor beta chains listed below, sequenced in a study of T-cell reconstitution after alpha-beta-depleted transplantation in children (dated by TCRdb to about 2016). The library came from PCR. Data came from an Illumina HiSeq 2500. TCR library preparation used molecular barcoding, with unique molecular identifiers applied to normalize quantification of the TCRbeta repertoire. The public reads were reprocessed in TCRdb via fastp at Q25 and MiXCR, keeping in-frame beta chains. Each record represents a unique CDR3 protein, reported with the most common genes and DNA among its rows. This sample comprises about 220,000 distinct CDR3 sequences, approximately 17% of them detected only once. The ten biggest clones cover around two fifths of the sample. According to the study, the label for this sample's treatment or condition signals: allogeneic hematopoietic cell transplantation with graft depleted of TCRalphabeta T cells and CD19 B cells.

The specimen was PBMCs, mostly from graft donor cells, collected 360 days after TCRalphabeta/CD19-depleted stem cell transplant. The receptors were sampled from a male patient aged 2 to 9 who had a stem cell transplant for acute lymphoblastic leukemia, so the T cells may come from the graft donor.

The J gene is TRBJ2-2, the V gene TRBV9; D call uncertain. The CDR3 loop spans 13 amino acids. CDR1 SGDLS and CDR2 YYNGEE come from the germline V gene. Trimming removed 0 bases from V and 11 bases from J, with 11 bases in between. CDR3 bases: TGTGCCAGCAGCGTAGGAAGGAAGGGAGAGCTGTTTTTT. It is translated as CASSVGRKGELFF.

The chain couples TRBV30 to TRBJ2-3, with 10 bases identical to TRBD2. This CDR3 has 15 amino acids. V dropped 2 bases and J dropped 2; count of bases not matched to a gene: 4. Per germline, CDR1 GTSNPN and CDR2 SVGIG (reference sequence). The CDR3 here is CAWSLLAGDTDTQYF. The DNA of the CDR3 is TGTGCCTGGAGTCTCCTAGCGGGGGACACAGATACGCAGTATTTT. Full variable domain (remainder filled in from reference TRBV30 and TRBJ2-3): SQTIHQWPATLVQPVGSPLSLECTVEGTSNPNLYWYRQAAGRGLQLLFYSVGIGQISSEVPQNLSASRPQDRQFILSSKKLLLSDSGFYLCAWSLLAGDTDTQYFGPGTRLTVL.